One sample yielded the 30 T cell receptor beta chains listed below, sequenced in a study of breast tumors, draining lymph nodes, adjacent tissues. Samples came from axillary lymph nodes draining the breast cancer. TCRdb analysed the multiplex PCR reads with MiXCR anew, one entry per CDR3 protein. The sample records around 150,000 distinct CDR3 sequences, roughly 33% being singletons. The sample was axillary lymph node tissue. These receptors were collected from a female donor with breast cancer. Some clones in this sample may be carry-over from other donors' samples.

Comment on this clonotype: It may be a read error: a sequence one base away is much more abundant. The chain joins TRBV18 to TRBJ1-2, with 7 bases aligning to TRBD1. V shed 4 bases and J 8 bases; nucleotides not matched to a gene: 7. The germline V gene encodes CDR1 KGHSH and CDR2 LQKENI. This CDR3 comprises 13 residues. DNA for the CDR3: TGTGCCAGCTCACTCGACAGGGCTCGGGGCTACACCTTC. Residues: CASSLDRARGYTF.

This clonotype came up many times. This chain joins TRBV4-1 and TRBJ2-5; D unresolved. The germline V gene has CDR1 MGHRA and CDR2 YSYEKL. V was pared by 1 base and J by 1 base, with 7 bases between. This CDR3 contains 14 residues. The CDR3 sequence: CASSQGQRQETQYF. CDR3 nucleotide sequence: TGCGCCAGCAGCCAAGGTCAGCGCCAAGAGACCCAGTACTTC.

The genes are TRBV6-1 and TRBJ1-4; possible D gene TRBD1, 5 bases. The CDR3 is made up of 13 amino acids. With 6 bases removed from V and 6 bases from J, the gap between germline ends came to 11 bases. Germline CDR1 reads MNHNS; CDR2 reads SASEGT. In nucleotides, the CDR3 is TGTGCCAGCAGGAGAATGACAGATGAAAAACTGTTTTTT. This encodes CASRRMTDEKLFF.

On this clonotype: An end of the junction differs from the germline gene, which may be a read error. The chain carries TRBV19 and TRBJ2-1; a possible D gene is TRBD1 (6 bases). This CDR3 is built from 12 residues. Germline V lookup: CDR1 LNHDA, CDR2 SQIVND (reference sequence). The CDR3, as DNA: TGTGCCAGTATGAACCGGGACAATGAGCAGCCCTTC. This translates into CASMNRDNEQPF.

Of note for this clonotype: A read error may explain this, as a much larger clone is one base away. This chain uses TRBV6-1 with TRBJ1-2; D unresolved. CDR3 size: 14 residues. The V and J ends lost 5 bases and 4 bases respectively, with 14 bases between them. The germline CDR1 and CDR2 sequences are MNHNS and SASEGT. In DNA form, the CDR3 reads TGTGCCAGCAGTCAAGACGTCCGAAGCTATGGCTACACCTTC. This encodes CASSQDVRSYGYTF.

Concerning this clonotype: The junction and the germline gene differ at one end; a read error may be behind it. V gene TRBV3-1 combines with J gene TRBJ1-6; a weak D match, TRBD1 (5 bases). CDR3 size: 14 residues. Germline CDR1 is LGHDT and CDR2 is YNNKEL (reference sequence). CDR3 DNA sequence: TGTGCCGGCAGTCCGGGGCAGCAAAATTCACCCCTCCACTTT. It specifies CAGSPGQQNSPLHF.

This clonotype was seen ten or more times. For the CDR3, the DNA is TGTGCCAGTAGCGGGGGGGCGGGTGAGACCCAGTACTTC. Translating gives CASSGGAGETQYF. The chain is built from TRBV19 and TRBJ2-5, with 8 positions matching TRBD2. The CDR3 is 13 residues long. With V trimmed by 6 bases and J by 5 bases, 5 bases remained unmatched. Germline V gives CDR1 LNHDA, CDR2 SQIVND (reference sequence).

This clonotype was detected many times. CDR3 amino acids: CASSLARQSRGSGSPLHF. As DNA, the CDR3 is TGTGCCAGCAGCTTAGCTAGGCAGTCTAGGGGAAGTGGATCACCCCTCCACTTT. The V and J genes are TRBV7-2 and TRBJ1-6; TRBD1 might be the D (5 bases). The CDR3 contains 18 residues. Germline V CDR1 and CDR2: SGHTA, FQGNSA. Trimming left V 0 bases short and J 10 bases short, with 22 bases between.

About this clonotype itself: This may arise from a read error, as a much more abundant clone is one base away. The CDR3 DNA reads as TGTGCCAGCAGTCACTCGACTAGGAGATTTAATTCACCCCTCCACTTT. It encodes CASSHSTRRFNSPLHF. The chain links TRBV6-5 to TRBJ1-6, with unresolved D. This CDR3 has 16 residues. Germline V gives CDR1 MNHEY, CDR2 SVGAGI.

The chain is built from TRBV7-2 and TRBJ2-5; TRBD1 is a possible D gene (6 bases). The CDR3 contains 14 residues. Germline assignment: CDR1 SGHTA and CDR2 FQGNSA. V lost 1 base and J 9 bases, leaving 15 bases between the germline ends. The CDR3 DNA follows: TGTGCCAGCAGCTTAGATGGGGGCTCGGTGGCCCAGTACTTC. Protein product: CASSLDGGSVAQYF.

This clonotype was seen at least ten times. The V call is TRBV4-3, the J call TRBJ2-2; TRBD2 matches at 7 bases. The CDR3 totals 14 residues. The germline V gene has CDR1 LGHNA and CDR2 YSLEER. Unmatched junction bases numbered 3, after V lost 4 bases and J lost 4 bases. CDR3 amino acids: CASSPGLLTGELFF. In nucleotides, the CDR3 is TGCGCCAGCAGCCCGGGACTACTCACCGGGGAGCTGTTTTTT.

The sample holds many counts of this clonotype. This sequence joins TRBV19 and TRBJ2-5; tentative D call: TRBD2 (6 bases). This CDR3 spans 15 amino acids. Germline V lookup: CDR1 LNHDA, CDR2 SQIVND (reference sequence). V lost 1 base to trimming and J lost 2 bases, with 11 bases between them. The CDR3 DNA is TGTGCCAGTAGTATAGCAGCGACTAGGCAAGAGACCCAGTACTTC. This encodes CASSIAATRQETQYF.

Ten or more counts support this clonotype. The gene calls are TRBV12-5 and TRBJ2-1, with a weak D call TRBD1 (6 bases). Deletions cut 3 bases from V and 8 bases from J, with 17 bases between. Germline CDR1 and CDR2: LGHNT and FRNRAP. CDR3 length: 15 amino acids. The CDR3 sequence: CASGFQKQGRDEQFF. CDR3 in DNA: TGTGCTAGTGGTTTCCAAAAACAGGGACGCGATGAGCAGTTCTTC.

This clonotype was observed a few times. Being one base from a much bigger clone, this may be a read error. The rearrangement joins TRBV20-1 to TRBJ1-2, with D tentatively TRBD1 (5 bases). The CDR3 sequence is 15 residues long. Germline V lookup: CDR1 DFQATT, CDR2 SNEGSKA (reference sequence). V gave up 1 base and J gave up 8 bases, with 20 bases separating them. CDR3 amino acids: CSARVPEDGALGYTF. CDR3 nucleotides: TGCAGTGCTAGAGTCCCAGAGGACGGGGCTCTCGGCTACACCTTC.

This clonotype has a count of ten or more. The J gene is TRBJ1-3, the V gene TRBV19; D unclear. From germline, CDR1 is LNHDA and CDR2 SQIVND (reference sequence). V gave up 6 bases and J gave up 1 base, with 13 bases separating them. The CDR3 runs to 15 residues. The CDR3 loop reads CASRREAWSGNTIYF. CDR3 DNA: TGTGCCAGTAGGAGGGAGGCCTGGTCTGGAAACACCATATATTTT. The full variable domain, completed using reference TRBV19 and TRBJ1-3, is DGGITQSPKYLFRKEGQNVTLSCEQNLNHDAMYWYRQDPGQGLRLIYYSQIVNDFQKGDIAEGYSVSREKKESFPLTVTSAQKNPTAFYLCASRREAWSGNTIYFGEGSWLTVV.

Remarks on this clonotype: The conserved closing phenylalanine or tryptophan is absent in this CDR3, likely reflecting a read error. It is unclear where the CDR3 begins or ends on the DNA, so no DNA is shown, and the CDR3 is as TCRdb lists it. The CDR3: CASSTTGAYGYTFGS. The chain links TRBV7-2 to TRBJ2-5; TRBD1 is the table's D call and was not checked against the DNA. The CDR3 spans 15 amino acids, including both terminal residues. The V gene's germline CDR1 is SGHTA and CDR2 FQGNSA.

This clonotype was counted ten times or more. The chain joins TRBV18 to TRBJ2-1; 10 bases align to TRBD1. This CDR3 region has 13 residues. After removal of 3 bases from V and 15 bases from J, the junction contained 8 bases not matched to a gene. Looked up from germline, CDR1 is KGHSH and CDR2 is LQKENI. CDR3 loop: CASSPGPGQGSFF. The CDR3 DNA is TGTGCCAGCTCACCGGGACCGGGACAGGGGTCGTTCTTC.

This clonotype was counted at least ten times. This sequence joins TRBV6-5 and TRBJ2-3; TRBD2 aligns across 14 bases. Germline V lookup: CDR1 MNHEY, CDR2 SVGAGI. There are 16 residues in the CDR3. After removal of 4 bases from V and 2 bases from J, the junction contained 2 bases not matched to a gene. CDR3 nucleotide sequence: TGTGCCAGCAGTTGGGGACTAGCGGGGGCCACAGATACGCAGTATTTT. Translation: CASSWGLAGATDTQYF.

This clonotype occurred many times. This chain joins TRBV20-1 and TRBJ2-7, with 9 positions matching TRBD1. Trimming at V came to 3 bases and at J to 5 bases, leaving 5 bases not matched to a gene. The CDR3 is 13 residues long. CDR1 is DFQATT and CDR2 is SNEGSKA in the germline V gene (reference sequence). This CDR3 reads CSASTGQGHEQYF. The CDR3 DNA is TGCAGTGCTAGCACGGGACAGGGCCACGAGCAGTACTTC.

This clonotype was recorded at least ten times. V is TRBV30 and J is TRBJ1-2, with a tentative D call TRBD1 (5 bases). Per germline, CDR1 GTSNPN and CDR2 SVGIG (reference sequence). The CDR3 extends over 16 amino acids. V was clipped by 3 bases and J by 6 bases, with 23 bases between them. CDR3 loop: CAWSPSPSGWVDGYTF. The CDR3 region has the DNA TGTGCCTGGAGCCCATCCCCCTCAGGGTGGGTAGATGGCTACACCTTC.

This clonotype was recorded many times. This sequence joins TRBV7-2 and TRBJ2-1, with 9 bases that match TRBD2. V lost 8 bases to trimming and J lost 9 bases; unmatched junction nucleotides: 5. CDR1 is SGHTA and CDR2 is FQGNSA in the germline V gene. This CDR3 region has 12 residues. CDR3 sequence reads: CASSAGGSEQFF. CDR3 DNA: TGTGCCAGCTCGGCGGGGGGGTCTGAGCAGTTCTTC.

This clonotype was observed at least ten times. The V and J genes are TRBV2 and TRBJ1-4; 8 nucleotides match TRBD1. CDR3 length equals 15 residues. The V gene's germline CDR1 is SNHLY and CDR2 FYNNEI. With V trimmed by 6 bases and J by 1 base, 4 bases remained unmatched. The CDR3 protein is CASRFTGGTNEKLFF. In DNA form, the CDR3 reads TGTGCCAGCAGATTCACAGGGGGAACTAATGAAAAACTGTTTTTT.

Points on this clonotype: One end of the junction varies from germline; a read error may be responsible. J is TRBJ2-3 and V is TRBV7-9, with 15 nucleotides matching TRBD2. The CDR3 runs 16 residues. Germline CDR1 and CDR2: SEHNR and FQNEAQ (reference sequence). Here the CDR3 DNA reads TGTACCAGCAGCCCTGGGACTAGCGGGGGGCCAGATACGCGGTATTTT. Translated, it gives CTSSPGTSGGPDTRYF.

This clonotype is medium-sized within its sample. The J gene is TRBJ2-5, the V gene TRBV7-2, with 7 bases aligning to TRBD2. CDR3 length equals 15 residues. Germline lookup yields CDR1 SGHTA and CDR2 FQGNSA. J was trimmed by 2 bases and V by 4 bases; bases with no gene match: 7. The CDR3 DNA reads TGTGCCAGCAGCTCCTCCAGCGGGGTACAAGAGACCCAGTACTTC. Translated: CASSSSSGVQETQYF.

This clonotype was seen more than once but under ten times. This rearrangement joins TRBV28 to TRBJ2-6, with D tentatively TRBD2 (7 bases). Germline V gene data show CDR1 as MDHEN and CDR2 as SYDVKM. The CDR3 is 18 amino acids. V lost 3 bases, J lost 3 bases, and 18 bases lay in between. CDR3 amino acids: CASSLGGGFLSGANVLTF. CDR3 bases: TGTGCCAGCAGTTTGGGAGGGGGGTTTTTAAGTGGGGCCAACGTCCTGACTTTC.

This clonotype has ten or more counts. The rearrangement joins TRBV29-1 to TRBJ2-2, with 8 bases lining up with TRBD2. CDR3 length equals 12 residues. Germline V gives CDR1 SQVTM, CDR2 ANQGSEA. J gave up 6 bases and V 3 bases, and 0 bases lay outside the gene matches. The DNA for the CDR3 is TGCAGCGTTGAGCGGGGGGCCGGGGAGCTGTTTTTT. This codes for CSVERGAGELFF.

This clonotype appeared many times. The CDR3 protein is CASSYVRSLTDTQYF. The CDR3 DNA reads TGTGCCAGCAGTTACGTACGCTCGCTCACAGATACGCAGTATTTT. This rearrangement joins TRBV6-2 or TRBV6-3 to TRBJ2-3, with D uncertain. CDR3 size: 15 residues. The V and J ends lost 2 bases and 2 bases respectively, with 11 bases between them. CDR1 is MNHEY and CDR2 is SVGEGT in the germline V gene.

The sample holds many counts of this clonotype. V is TRBV19 and J is TRBJ1-6; D unresolved. CDR3 length: 17 residues. CDR1 and CDR2 from the germline V gene are LNHDA and SQIVND (reference sequence). V lost 5 bases and J 10 bases, leaving 24 bases between the germline ends. CDR3 sequence (DNA): TGTGCCAGTAGTTCCTTCGTGTCGCCTACCCCGCTGTCACCCCTCCACTTT. Protein sequence: CASSSFVSPTPLSPLHF.

The chain recombines TRBV19 with TRBJ1-1; D remains ambiguous. Trimming left V 7 bases short and J 0 bases short, with 15 bases between. Germline V lookup: CDR1 LNHDA, CDR2 SQIVND (reference sequence). The CDR3 extends over 15 amino acids. CDR3 region: CASNDNSAMNTEAFF. The DNA for the CDR3 is TGTGCCAGTAATGATAACAGCGCAATGAACACTGAAGCTTTCTTT.

The chain is built from TRBV19 and TRBJ2-3; D unresolved. Per the germline V gene, CDR1 is LNHDA and CDR2 is SQIVND (reference sequence). With 1 base removed from V and 4 bases from J, the gap between germline ends came to 6 bases. This CDR3 has 13 amino acids. CDR3 sequence: CASSIGHADTQYF. CDR3 sequence (DNA): TGTGCCAGTAGTATAGGACACGCAGATACGCAGTATTTT.